This T cell receptor beta chain was captured by sequencing in a study of blood T cell repertoires in COVID-19. Study information: Spain, Italy and the United States supplied samples that represented acute and convalescent COVID-19. The cDNA or gDNA used as material had been derived from T cells, B-cell-depleted T cells, or PBMCs.

CDR1 and CDR2 from the germline V gene are SGHAT and FQNNGV. The length of the CDR3 is 16 residues. The ends were cut back, 5 bases at V and 1 base at J, with 18 bases in the middle. Using immunoSEQ multiplex PCR, the repertoire was profiled, and TCRdb retains in-frame clones only, with some absent. This sample yields 250,000 to 350,000 clones, of which roughly 86% are seen a single time; approximately 2.2% belongs to the top ten. This TCR came from a woman in her 30s who had recovered from COVID-19. The sequenced material came from peripheral blood. The V call is TRBV11-2, the J call TRBJ2-7; D remains ambiguous. The chain's CDR3 is CASSLPPYELSYEQYF. The CDR3 DNA follows: TGTGCCAGCAGCCTCCCCCCTTACGAGTTATCCTACGAGCAGTACTTC.